This TCR beta chain originates from a study of blood T cells in healthy people across ages. Using a J-beta primer mix together with a sample-barcoded 5' primer, a second PCR was run for about 6 to 12 cycles. A single record per CDR3 protein comes from TCRdb applying MiXCR to the 5' RACE reads. The data hold about 640,000 distinct CDR3 sequences, with less than 45% observed a single time. The CDR3 has 12 amino acids. Trimming shortened V by 5 bases and J by 9 bases, and 11 bases separated the two germline ends. The germline V gene encodes CDR1 SGHTA and CDR2 FQGNSA. Study-level results: Unsorted PBMCs blocked a conclusive comparison of naive and antigen-experienced cells. Estimated diversity across one million T cells was deemed an underestimate.

This clonotype was seen a few times. Its antigen remains unknown. The clonotype comes from a man older than 75 in good health. The sequencing input was blood. The V and J genes are TRBV7-2 and TRBJ2-1; no reliable D call. The CDR3: CASSKFGSEQFF. The CDR3, as DNA: TGTGCCAGCAGCAAATTCGGTAGTGAGCAGTTCTTC.